Listed below are T cell receptor beta chains from one sample, sequenced in a study of cytomegalovirus exposure and HLA in healthy donors. Libraries were prepared by immunoSEQ multiplex PCR; TCRdb keeps only in-frame clonotypes and omits some of them. The sample has about 150,000 clones. Sequencing input: PBMCs. The receptors come from a woman in her fifties or sixties in good health and CMV-seronegative. The CDR3 runs from the conserved cysteine through the conserved F or W. The D gene is left open where the match is weak.

J	length	D	V	DNA	CDR3
TRBJ1-1	17	.	TRBV4-2	TGTGCCAGCAGCCAGGGCTCCTCAGGGTTTGGGTACACTGAAGCTTTCTTT	CASSQGSSGFGYTEAFF
TRBJ2-5	14	TRBD2	TRBV5-1	TGCGCCAGCAGCCGTCGGGGGGGCCAAGAGACCCAGTACTTC	CASSRRGGQETQYF
TRBJ2-1	13	.	TRBV21-1	TGTGCCAGCAGCAACAAGACTGAGAATGAGCAGTTCTTC	CASSNKTENEQFF
TRBJ2-7	15	.	TRBV4-2	TGTGCCAGCAGCCAAACGAGATACCCCTACGATGAGCAGTACTTC	CASSQTRYPYDEQYF
TRBJ1-4	12	.	TRBV28	TGTGCCAGCACCCCAGGCCCGGAAAAACTGTTTTTT	CASTPGPEKLFF
TRBJ2-7	16	TRBD1	TRBV30	TGTGCCTGGAGTGTACAGACAGGGGGAAGCTCCTACGAGCAGTACTTC	CAWSVQTGGSSYEQYF
TRBJ2-7	13	.	TRBV13	TGTGCCAGCAGCGCCGACAGAACCTACGAGCAGTACTTC	CASSADRTYEQYF
TRBJ1-4	14	TRBD1	TRBV11-1	TGTGCCAGCAGCTCAGGACAGGCCCGAGGGAAACTGTTTTTT	CASSSGQARGKLFF
TRBJ2-3	16	.	TRBV27	TGTGCCAGCAGTTCCCCTCCCCACGGAGGCACAGATACGCAGTATTTT	CASSSPPHGGTDTQYF
TRBJ2-3	15	TRBD2	TRBV9	TGTGCCAGCAGCGTAGTAGCCTGGGGGGGAGATACGCAGTATTTT	CASSVVAWGGDTQYF
TRBJ1-5	16	TRBD1	TRBV18	TGTGCCAGCTCATCGACCCCGACAGGGGGCGTTCAGCCCCAGCATTTT	CASSSTPTGGVQPQHF
TRBJ1-2	15	.	TRBV19	TGTGCCAGTAGTATATCGCGGCATGCTAACTATGGCTACACCTTC	CASSISRHANYGYTF
TRBJ1-6	15	.	TRBV7-9	TGTGCCAGCACCGACCGGGAGCTGCCTAATTCACCCCTCCACTTT	CASTDRELPNSPLHF
TRBJ1-1	13	.	TRBV30	TGTGCCTGGAGTGTAAGCGGTTACTCTGAAGCTTTCTTT	CAWSVSGYSEAFF
TRBJ2-7	11	.	TRBV6-5	TGTGCCACTAGTAGCGGCTACGAGCAGTACTTC	CATSSGYEQYF
TRBJ2-7	18	TRBD2	TRBV7-9	TGTGCCAGCAGCTCCGGGACTAGCGGGGGGGCTCGGCAGTACGAGCAGTACTTC	CASSSGTSGGARQYEQYF